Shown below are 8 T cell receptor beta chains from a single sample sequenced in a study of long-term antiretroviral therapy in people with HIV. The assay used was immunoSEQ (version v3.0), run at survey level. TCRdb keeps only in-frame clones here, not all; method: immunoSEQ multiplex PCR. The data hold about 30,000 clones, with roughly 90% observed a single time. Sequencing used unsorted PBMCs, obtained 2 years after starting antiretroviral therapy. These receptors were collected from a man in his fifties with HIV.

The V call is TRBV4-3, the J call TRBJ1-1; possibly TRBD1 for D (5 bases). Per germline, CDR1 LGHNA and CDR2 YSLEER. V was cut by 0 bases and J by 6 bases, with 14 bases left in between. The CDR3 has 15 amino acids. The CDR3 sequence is CASSQDRGANPEAFF. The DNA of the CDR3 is TGCGCCAGCAGCCAAGATAGGGGAGCTAACCCTGAAGCTTTCTTT.

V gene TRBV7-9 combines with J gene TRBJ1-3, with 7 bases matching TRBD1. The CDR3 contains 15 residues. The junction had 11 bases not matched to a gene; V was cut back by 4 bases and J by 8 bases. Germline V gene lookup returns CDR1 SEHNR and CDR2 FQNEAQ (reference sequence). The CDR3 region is CASSWDRAGVDTIYF. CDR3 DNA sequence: TGTGCCAGCAGCTGGGACAGAGCTGGCGTGGACACCATATATTTT.

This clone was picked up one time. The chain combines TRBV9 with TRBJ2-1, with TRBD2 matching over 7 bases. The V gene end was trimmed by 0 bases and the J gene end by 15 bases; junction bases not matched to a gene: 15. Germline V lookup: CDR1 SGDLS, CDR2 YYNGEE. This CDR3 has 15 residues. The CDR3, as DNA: TGTGCCAGCAGCGTAGGTGCGGGGGTTCTAGTTACGCTGTTCTTC. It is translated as CASSVGAGVLVTLFF.

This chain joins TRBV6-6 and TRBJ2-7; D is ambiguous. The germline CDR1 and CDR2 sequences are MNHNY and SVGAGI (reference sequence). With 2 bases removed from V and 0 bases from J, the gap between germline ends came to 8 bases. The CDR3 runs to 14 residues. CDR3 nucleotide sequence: TGTGCCAGCAGTTACGTGGGTACCTCCTACGAGCAGTACTTC. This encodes CASSYVGTSYEQYF.

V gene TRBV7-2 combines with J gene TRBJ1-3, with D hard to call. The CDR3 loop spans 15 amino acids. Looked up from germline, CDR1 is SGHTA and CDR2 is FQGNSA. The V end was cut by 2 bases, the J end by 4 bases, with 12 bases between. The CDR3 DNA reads TGTGCCAGCAGCTTACTTCGGCAGGCCGGAAACACCATATATTTT. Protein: CASSLLRQAGNTIYF.

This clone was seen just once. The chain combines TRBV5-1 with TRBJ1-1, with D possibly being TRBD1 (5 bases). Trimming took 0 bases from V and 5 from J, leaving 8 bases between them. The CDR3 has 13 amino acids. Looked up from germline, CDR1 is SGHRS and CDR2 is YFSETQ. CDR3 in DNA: TGCGCCAGCAGCTTGGGCGGGGGAACTGAAGCTTTCTTT. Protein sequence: CASSLGGGTEAFF.

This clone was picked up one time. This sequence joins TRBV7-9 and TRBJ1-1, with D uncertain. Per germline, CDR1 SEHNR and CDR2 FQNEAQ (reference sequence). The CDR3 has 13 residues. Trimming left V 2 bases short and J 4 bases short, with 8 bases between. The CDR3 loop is CASSLKVGTEAFF. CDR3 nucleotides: TGTGCCAGCAGCTTAAAGGTTGGCACTGAAGCTTTCTTT.

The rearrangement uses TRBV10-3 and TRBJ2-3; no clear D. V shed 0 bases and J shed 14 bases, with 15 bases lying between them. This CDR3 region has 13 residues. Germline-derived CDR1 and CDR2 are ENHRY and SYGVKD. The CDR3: CAISESPGQFAYF. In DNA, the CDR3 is TGTGCCATCAGTGAGTCGCCTGGCCAGTTTGCGTATTTT.